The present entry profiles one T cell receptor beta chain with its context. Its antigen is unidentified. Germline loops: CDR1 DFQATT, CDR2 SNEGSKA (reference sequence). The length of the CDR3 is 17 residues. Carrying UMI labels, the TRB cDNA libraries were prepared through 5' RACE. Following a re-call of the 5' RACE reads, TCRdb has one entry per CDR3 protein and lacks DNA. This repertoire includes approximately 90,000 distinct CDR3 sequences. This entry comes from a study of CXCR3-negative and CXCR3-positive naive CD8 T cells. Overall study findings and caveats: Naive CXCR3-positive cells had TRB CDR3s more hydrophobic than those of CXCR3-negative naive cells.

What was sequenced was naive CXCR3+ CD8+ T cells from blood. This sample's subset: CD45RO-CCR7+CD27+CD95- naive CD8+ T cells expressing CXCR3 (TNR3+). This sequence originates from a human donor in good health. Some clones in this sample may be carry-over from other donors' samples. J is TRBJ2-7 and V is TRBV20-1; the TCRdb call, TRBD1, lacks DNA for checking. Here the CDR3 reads CSAPTDRPNTRTIEQYF.